The present entry profiles one TCR beta chain with its context. As originally analysed: How many nucleated cells were present was estimated from reference gene primer amplification. Clones were sequenced by immunoSEQ multiplex PCR, and TCRdb holds only the in-frame ones, with some missing. That table is the source of V, J and clone size, and D and trimming were worked out from the DNA. The sample records 440,000 or so clones, about 91% being singletons. This sample was included in a study of blood T cell repertoires in COVID-19. Looked up from germline, CDR1 is SQVTM and CDR2 is ANQGSEA. This CDR3 comprises 12 residues. The V segment lost 6 bases and the J segment 7 bases; nucleotides outside the gene matches: 8.

Sequenced: peripheral blood. This chain connects TRBV29-1 to TRBJ1-1; 7 positions agree with TRBD1. This sequence originates from a middle-aged woman with COVID-19, enrolled during active disease. The CDR3 nucleotides are TGCAGCGTCTCATGGACAGGCGGTGAAGCTTTCTTT. This gives the protein CSVSWTGGEAFF.